This T cell receptor beta chain derives from a study of T-cell memory formation after mild COVID-19. Whole-study context: TCR clusters were largely donor specific.

As regards this clonotype: Its antigen is undetermined.

TCRdb reanalysed the 5' RACE reads using MiXCR and keeps one entry per CDR3 protein. Of a few hundred thousand distinct CDR3 sequences detected, around an eighth appear once; the ten largest clones hold 21%. Study-level points and caveats: Clones contracting day 15 to 85 were balanced CD4/CD8; later expanders leaned CD4+.

The sequence came from a young man who had mild COVID-19 (a few samples of this study predate the infection). Cell type and time point are not known. The sequencing sample was made of PBMCs or a T cell subset sorted from them (not recorded which).

Here the CDR3 DNA reads TGCAGTGCTAGACTTACCACCTCTGGAAACACCATATATTTT. This gives the protein CSARLTTSGNTIYF. The gene calls are TRBV20-1 and TRBJ1-3; D not certain. The CDR3 spans 14 residues. V lost 2 bases and J lost 0, with 8 bases in between. CDR1 is DFQATT and CDR2 is SNEGSKA in the germline V gene (reference sequence).